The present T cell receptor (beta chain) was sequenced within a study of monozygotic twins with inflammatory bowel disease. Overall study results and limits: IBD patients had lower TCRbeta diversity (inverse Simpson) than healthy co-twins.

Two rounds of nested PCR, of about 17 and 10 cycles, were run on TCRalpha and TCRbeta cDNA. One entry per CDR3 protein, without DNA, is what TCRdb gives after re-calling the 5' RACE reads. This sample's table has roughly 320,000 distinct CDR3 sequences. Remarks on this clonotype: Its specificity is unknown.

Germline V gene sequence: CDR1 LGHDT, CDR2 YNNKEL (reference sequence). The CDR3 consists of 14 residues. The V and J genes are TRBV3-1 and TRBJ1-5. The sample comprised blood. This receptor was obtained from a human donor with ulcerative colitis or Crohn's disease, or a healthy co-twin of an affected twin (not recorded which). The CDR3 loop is CASGRTAANQPQHF.